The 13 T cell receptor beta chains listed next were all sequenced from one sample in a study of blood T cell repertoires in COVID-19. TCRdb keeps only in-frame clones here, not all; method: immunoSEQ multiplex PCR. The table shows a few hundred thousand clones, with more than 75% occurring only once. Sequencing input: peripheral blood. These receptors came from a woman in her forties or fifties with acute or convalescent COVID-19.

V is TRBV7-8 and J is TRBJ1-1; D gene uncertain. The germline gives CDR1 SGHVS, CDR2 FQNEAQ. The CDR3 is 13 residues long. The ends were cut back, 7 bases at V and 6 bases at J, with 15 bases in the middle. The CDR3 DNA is TGTGCCAGCACCTCCAACCCGCAGGCTGAAGCTTTCTTT. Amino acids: CASTSNPQAEAFF. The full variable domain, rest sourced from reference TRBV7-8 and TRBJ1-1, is GAGVSQSPRYKVAKRGQDVALRCDPISGHVSLFWYQQALGQGPEFLTYFQNEAQLDKSGLPSDRFFAERPEGSVSTLKIQRTQQEDSAVYLCASTSNPQAEAFFGQGTRLTVV.

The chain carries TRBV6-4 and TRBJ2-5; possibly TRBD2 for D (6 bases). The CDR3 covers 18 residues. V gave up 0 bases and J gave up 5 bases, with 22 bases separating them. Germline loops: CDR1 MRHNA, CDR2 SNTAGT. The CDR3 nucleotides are TGTGCCAGCAGTGACTCCCAACATTCGACTAGTTTTGGTGAGACCCAGTACTTC. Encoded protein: CASSDSQHSTSFGETQYF.

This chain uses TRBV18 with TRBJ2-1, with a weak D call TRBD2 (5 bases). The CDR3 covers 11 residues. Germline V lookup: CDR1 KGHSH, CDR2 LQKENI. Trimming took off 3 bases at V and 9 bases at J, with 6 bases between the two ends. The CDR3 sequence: CASSPRAEQFF. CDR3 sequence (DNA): TGTGCCAGCTCACCGAGGGCTGAGCAGTTCTTC.

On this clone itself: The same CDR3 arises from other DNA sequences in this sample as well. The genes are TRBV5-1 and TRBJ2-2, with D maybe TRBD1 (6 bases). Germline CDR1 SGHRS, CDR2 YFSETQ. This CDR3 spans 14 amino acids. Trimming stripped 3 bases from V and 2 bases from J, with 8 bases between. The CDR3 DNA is TGCGCCAGCAGCTCGGGACAAAACACCGGGGAGCTGTTTTTT. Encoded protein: CASSSGQNTGELFF.

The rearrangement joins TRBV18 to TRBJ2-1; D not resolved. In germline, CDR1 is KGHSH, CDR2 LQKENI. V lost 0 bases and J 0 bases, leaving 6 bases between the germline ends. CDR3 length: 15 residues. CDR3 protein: CASSPPQYSYNEQFF. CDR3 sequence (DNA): TGTGCCAGCTCACCACCTCAGTACTCCTACAATGAGCAGTTCTTC.

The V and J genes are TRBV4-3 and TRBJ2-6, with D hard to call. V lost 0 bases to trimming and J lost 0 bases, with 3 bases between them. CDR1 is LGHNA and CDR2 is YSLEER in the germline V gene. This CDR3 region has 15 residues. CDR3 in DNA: TGCGCCAGCAGCCAAGATAGCTCTGGGGCCAACGTCCTGACTTTC. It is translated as CASSQDSSGANVLTF.

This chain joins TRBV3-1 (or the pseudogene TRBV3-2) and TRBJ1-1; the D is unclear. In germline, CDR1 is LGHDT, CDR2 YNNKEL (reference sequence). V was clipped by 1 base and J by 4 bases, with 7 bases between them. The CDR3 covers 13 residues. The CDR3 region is CASSQATATEAFF. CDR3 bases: TGTGCCAGCAGCCAAGCCACAGCCACTGAAGCTTTCTTT.

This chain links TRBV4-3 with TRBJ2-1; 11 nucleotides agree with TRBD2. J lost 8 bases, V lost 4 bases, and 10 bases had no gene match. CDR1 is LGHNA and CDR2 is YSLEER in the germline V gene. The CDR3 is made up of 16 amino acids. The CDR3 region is CASSRILAGGFDEQFF. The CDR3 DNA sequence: TGCGCCAGCAGCCGAATCCTAGCGGGAGGATTTGATGAGCAGTTCTTC.

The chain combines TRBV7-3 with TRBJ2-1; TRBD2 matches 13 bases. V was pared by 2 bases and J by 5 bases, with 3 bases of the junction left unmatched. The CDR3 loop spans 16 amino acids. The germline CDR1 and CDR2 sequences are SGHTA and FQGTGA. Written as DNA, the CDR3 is TGTGCCAGCAGCTTATTGGGACTAGCGGGGCACAATGAGCAGTTCTTC. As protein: CASSLLGLAGHNEQFF.

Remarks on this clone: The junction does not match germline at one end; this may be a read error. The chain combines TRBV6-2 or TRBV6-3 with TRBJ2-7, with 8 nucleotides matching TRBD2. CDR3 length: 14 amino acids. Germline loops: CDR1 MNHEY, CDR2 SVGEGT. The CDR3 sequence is CASSYLAGPYEQYF. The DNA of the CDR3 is TGTGCCAGCAGCTACTTAGCGGGACCCTACGAGCAGTACTTC.

The CDR3 here is CASSRPGTSGNYEQYF. The CDR3 coding sequence is TGTGCCAGCAGCCGACCTGGGACTAGCGGGAACTACGAGCAGTACTTC. This chain joins TRBV4-2 and TRBJ2-7; 13 bases agree with TRBD2. J lost 3 bases, V lost 4 bases, and 6 bases had no gene match. The germline V gene encodes CDR1 LGHNA and CDR2 YNFKEQ. The CDR3 is 16 amino acids.

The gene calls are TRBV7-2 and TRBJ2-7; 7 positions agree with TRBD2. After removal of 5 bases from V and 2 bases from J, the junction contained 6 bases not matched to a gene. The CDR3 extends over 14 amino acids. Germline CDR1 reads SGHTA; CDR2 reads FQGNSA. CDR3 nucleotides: TGTGCCAGCAGCCTTGCGGGGGTTGCCTACGAGCAGTACTTC. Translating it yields CASSLAGVAYEQYF.

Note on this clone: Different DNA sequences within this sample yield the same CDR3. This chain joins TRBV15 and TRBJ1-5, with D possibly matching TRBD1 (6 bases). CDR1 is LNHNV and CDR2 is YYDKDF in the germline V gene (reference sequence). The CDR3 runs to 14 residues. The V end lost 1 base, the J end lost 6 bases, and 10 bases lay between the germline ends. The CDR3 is CATSRGGGGQPQHF. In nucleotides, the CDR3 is TGTGCCACCAGCAGAGGCGGGGGCGGTCAGCCCCAGCATTTT.